This passage covers 13 T cell receptor beta chains from one sample sequenced in a study of blood T cell repertoires in COVID-19. The protocol was immunoSEQ multiplex PCR, while the TCRdb copy is restricted to in-frame clones and leaves out a portion. This sample has about 170,000 clones, with 80% to 90% found just once. Sequencing was done on a sample of PBMCs or T cells enriched from blood (not recorded which). The receptors were sampled from a woman between 45 and 60 years old in a cohort exposed to, infected with or recovered from COVID-19 (not recorded which).

The chain employs TRBV5-8 and TRBJ1-1; TRBD1 matches at 9 bases. The CDR3 sequence is 13 residues long. Germline loops: CDR1 SGHTS, CDR2 YDEGEE. Trimming removed 4 bases from V and 6 bases from J; junction bases left unmatched: 4. The CDR3 is CASSPTGGPEAFF. DNA for the CDR3: TGTGCCAGCAGCCCCACAGGGGGCCCTGAAGCTTTCTTT.

J is TRBJ1-1 and V is TRBV6-5; the D is unclear. CDR1 MNHEY and CDR2 SVGAGI come from the germline V gene. This CDR3 is built from 13 residues. The ends were cut back, 10 bases at V and 1 base at J, with 13 bases in the middle. The CDR3 nucleotides are TGTGCCACCCTACCTGGGAGGAACACTGAAGCTTTCTTT. Protein product: CATLPGRNTEAFF.

This chain connects TRBV2 to TRBJ2-3; maybe TRBD1 (6 bases). Between the trimmed V and J ends, which lost 10 bases and 5 bases, there was a span of 13 bases. The CDR3 has 12 residues. CDR1 is SNHLY, CDR2 FYNNEI, per germline. This CDR3 reads CATGVLRDTQYF. DNA for the CDR3: TGTGCCACAGGGGTTTTACGAGATACGCAGTATTTT.

V usage is TRBV7-8 and J usage is TRBJ2-1; TRBD2 agrees at 10 bases. Unmatched junction bases numbered 7, after V lost 5 bases and J lost 0 bases. CDR1 SGHVS and CDR2 FQNEAQ come from the germline V gene. CDR3 length: 17 amino acids. The CDR3 reads CASSHYPSGSSYNEQFF. In DNA form, the CDR3 reads TGTGCCAGCAGCCATTACCCTAGCGGGAGCTCCTACAATGAGCAGTTCTTC.

The rearrangement joins TRBV19 to TRBJ2-7; D perhaps matches TRBD2 (5 bases). In germline, CDR1 is LNHDA, CDR2 SQIVND (reference sequence). Trimming removed 0 bases from V and 1 base from J, with 10 bases in between. This CDR3 is 15 amino acids long. The CDR3 region is CASSIDLGLSYEQYF. The CDR3 DNA sequence: TGTGCCAGTAGTATAGATCTAGGACTTTCCTACGAGCAGTACTTC.

The rearrangement uses TRBV27 and TRBJ2-3; TRBD2 matches 7 bases. This CDR3 contains 17 residues. V was clipped by 5 bases and J by 3 bases; unmatched bases: 14. Germline CDR1 reads MNHEY; CDR2 reads SMNVEV (reference sequence). CDR3 loop: CASSRSPAGSGTDTQYF. The CDR3 DNA is TGTGCCAGCAGTCGATCCCCAGCGGGGAGTGGGACAGATACGCAGTATTTT.

This chain joins TRBV5-5 and TRBJ2-3; the D gene is possibly TRBD2 (5 bases). This CDR3 contains 16 residues. V was clipped by 0 bases and J by 0 bases, with 11 bases between them. Germline CDR1 is SGHKS and CDR2 is YYEKEE (reference sequence). The DNA for the CDR3 is TGTGCCAGCAGCTTGGAGGCGGACTTCAGCACAGATACGCAGTATTTT. Its translation: CASSLEADFSTDTQYF. The full variable domain, rest sourced from reference TRBV5-5 and TRBJ2-3, is DAGVTQSPTHLIKTRGQQVTLRCSPISGHKSVSWYQQVLGQGPQFIFQYYEKEERGRGNFPDRFSARQFPNYSSELNVNALLLGDSALYLCASSLEADFSTDTQYFGPGTRLTVL.

This clone has only one observation. V usage is TRBV5-6 and J usage is TRBJ2-3; D not resolved. Germline-derived CDR1 and CDR2 are SGHDT and YYEEEE. The CDR3 totals 15 residues. V shed 0 bases and J shed 0 bases, with 8 bases lying between them. CDR3: CASSLGELSTDTQYF. For the CDR3, the DNA is TGTGCCAGCAGCTTGGGCGAGCTAAGCACAGATACGCAGTATTTT.

The J gene is TRBJ2-5, the V gene TRBV3-1 (or the pseudogene TRBV3-2); no reliable D call. The CDR3 covers 13 residues. CDR1 is LGHDT and CDR2 is YNNKEL in the germline V gene (reference sequence). Deletions cut 1 base from V and 2 bases from J, with 5 bases between. CDR3 region: CASSQVSQETQYF. CDR3 nucleotides: TGTGCCAGCAGCCAAGTCAGTCAAGAGACCCAGTACTTC.

CDR3 sequence: CASSGDRGNTEAFF. The CDR3 region has the DNA TGTGCCAGCAGCGGAGACAGGGGCAACACTGAAGCTTTCTTT. The chain employs TRBV9 and TRBJ1-1; 8 bases are shared with TRBD1. The CDR3 loop spans 14 amino acids. Germline values: CDR1 SGDLS, CDR2 YYNGEE. V lost 3 bases to trimming and J lost 2 bases; unmatched junction nucleotides: 3.

This chain uses TRBV7-9 with TRBJ2-1; 11 nucleotides align to TRBD2. Germline CDR1 is SEHNR and CDR2 is FQNEAQ (reference sequence). The CDR3 runs to 16 residues. Losses at the gene ends were 7 bases for V and 7 bases for J; bases not matched to a gene: 12. The CDR3 region has the DNA TGTGCCAGCACCCCTACCGGGCTAGCGGGGGGTAATGAGCAGTTCTTC. Its translation is CASTPTGLAGGNEQFF.

The chain links TRBV5-5 to TRBJ1-4; 7 positions match TRBD1. Germline values: CDR1 SGHKS, CDR2 YYEKEE (reference sequence). V shed 5 bases and J 8 bases; nucleotides not matched to a gene: 9. This CDR3 is 14 amino acids long. The CDR3 here is CASRMEVGGEKLFF. The CDR3 DNA is TGTGCCAGCAGGATGGAGGTAGGGGGCGAAAAACTGTTTTTT.

The chain recombines TRBV2 with TRBJ2-2, with 9 bases fitting TRBD1. The ends lost 5 bases at V and 2 bases at J; junction bases unmatched: 3. The CDR3 spans 15 residues. Germline V gives CDR1 SNHLY, CDR2 FYNNEI. This chain's CDR3 is CASSRDRVNTGELFF. Here the CDR3 DNA reads TGTGCCAGCAGTCGGGACAGGGTTAACACCGGGGAGCTGTTTTTT.